This TCR beta chain was recovered during a study of human T cells and chemical hapten exposure. For the study at large: Donors were sensitized with 2% DPC on the upper inner arm.

Comments on this clonotype: The antigen is undetermined.

Per the study methods: A typical sample had some 87,000 TCRs, with about 20,000 to 700,000 overall. TCRdb reprocessed the RACE reads via MiXCR and lists one record per CDR3 protein. The V and J calls here are based on TCRdb, not the publication. This table has under 130,000 distinct CDR3 sequences, approximately 11% appearing once. Stated time point: patch test 1, 2 weeks after DPC sensitization. Treatment of the sample: therapeutic diphenylcyclopropenone sensitization with weekly scalp DPC. In germline, CDR1 is MDHEN, CDR2 SYDVKM. Trimming took off 3 bases at V and 7 bases at J, with 9 bases between the two ends. The CDR3 runs to 12 residues. General study findings and limits: Counts of TCRs expanded at PT1 correlated positively with patch test score.

The source was whole blood, collected in connection with sensitization to the hapten diphenylcyclopropenone (DPC). This clonotype originated in a woman between 35 and 50 years old with alopecia areata. Some clones in this sample may be carry-over from other donors' samples. V gene TRBV28 combines with J gene TRBJ1-1, with unresolved D. CDR3 residues: CASSFRENEAFF. CDR3 bases: TGTGCCAGCAGTTTTCGAGAGAATGAAGCTTTCTTT.